This T cell receptor beta chain was identified in a study of blood T cells in healthy people across ages. As for the study in general: About one barcoded beta molecule per two T cells was the capture yield of template switching.

The authors ran a second PCR of about 7 to 12 cycles using a sample-barcoded 5' primer and a J-beta primer mix. Tagging of each cDNA molecule was performed by a template-switch adaptor with 12 random nucleotides. Each single sample gave us at least 3 million CDR3-containing paired-end reads. MiXCR was run by TCRdb on the 5' RACE reads, yielding one entry per CDR3 protein. The sample holds hundreds of thousands of distinct CDR3 sequences; under 65% are singletons and the top ten take about 13%. It was approximately 10 milliliters of peripheral blood that were drawn from each donor. This CDR3 has 16 amino acids. With 3 bases clipped from V and 5 bases from J, the junction kept 8 bases outside the gene matches.

The receptor was derived from a woman older than 75 in good health. J is TRBJ2-2 and V is TRBV12-3 or TRBV12-4; 8 bases agree with TRBD1. What was sequenced was blood. In nucleotides, the CDR3 is TGTGCCAGCAGTTTGTACCAGGGGGCAAAAACCGGGGAGCTGTTTTTT. Its protein product is CASSLYQGAKTGELFF.